The 19 T cell receptor beta chains presented below share a single source sample, sequenced in a study of regulatory T cells in long-lasting Graves disease. Arm-PCR of CDR3 regions with iRepertoire HTBI primers generated TCR beta libraries. Each CDR3 protein is one row after TCRdb ran MiXCR on the multiplex PCR reads. The repertoire has fewer than 450,000 distinct CDR3 sequences, under 25% of them found once; the top ten carry roughly 20%. Time point noted: persistent/refractory GD, antithyroid drugs over 5 years with positive TRAb. Generation of the TCR library employed RNA extracted from PBMCs. The source was peripheral blood mononuclear cells (PBMCs), collected when the disease was refractory, from a patient treated with antithyroid drugs. These TCRs come from a female donor with Graves disease.

This clonotype was counted a few times. The CDR3 sequence is CATSRYRATGELFF. DNA for the CDR3: TGTGCCACCAGCAGATACAGGGCCACCGGGGAGCTGTTTTTT. This chain joins TRBV15 and TRBJ2-2; TRBD1 might be the D (6 bases). Germline-derived CDR1 and CDR2 are LNHNV and YYDKDF (reference sequence). Between the trimmed V and J ends, which lost 2 bases and 4 bases, there was a span of 8 bases. The CDR3 loop spans 14 amino acids.

The table lists this clonotype with many counts. The chain is built from TRBV12-3 or TRBV12-4 and TRBJ2-2; D is uncertain. The germline V and J ends were trimmed by 6 bases and 2 bases, with 4 bases remaining between them. The CDR3 has 12 residues. Written as DNA, the CDR3 is TGTGCCAGCAGCAAAAACACCGGGGAGCTGTTTTTT. Its translation: CASSKNTGELFF.

This clonotype has at least ten counts. The V and J genes are TRBV11-2 and TRBJ2-5; no clear D gene. The CDR3 loop spans 15 amino acids. V was clipped by 5 bases and J by 2 bases, with 15 bases between them. CDR1 is SGHAT, CDR2 FQNNGV, per germline. The CDR3 loop is CASSQSPGRQETQYF. CDR3 sequence (DNA): TGTGCCAGCAGCCAAAGCCCTGGGCGGCAAGAGACCCAGTACTTC.

This clonotype was recorded at least ten times. This rearrangement joins TRBV6-1 to TRBJ1-1, with D perhaps matching TRBD1 (6 bases). There are 13 residues in the CDR3. Trimming stripped 8 bases from V and 5 bases from J, with 15 bases between. Germline V lookup: CDR1 MNHNS, CDR2 SASEGT. The CDR3 region has the DNA TGTGCCAGCGCGGGGGGCGCGATGACTGAAGCTTTCTTT. Translated, it gives CASAGGAMTEAFF.

The rearrangement joins TRBV27 to TRBJ2-1; 8 nucleotides match TRBD2. With V trimmed by 5 bases and J by 4 bases, 7 bases remained unmatched. The CDR3 is 15 residues long. Germline CDR1 MNHEY, CDR2 SMNVEV (reference sequence). The CDR3 protein is CASSPEREIYNEQFF. The CDR3 region has the DNA TGTGCCAGCAGTCCCGAGCGGGAGATTTACAATGAGCAGTTCTTC.

The rearrangement links TRBV6-5 to TRBJ2-7; no reliable D call. Per germline, CDR1 MNHEY and CDR2 SVGAGI. This CDR3 is built from 11 residues. V was trimmed by 1 base and J by 7 bases, leaving 5 bases between them. CDR3 nucleotides: TGTGCCAGCAGTTACTTGAGGGAGCAGTACTTC. Amino acids: CASSYLREQYF.

This clonotype was detected only a few times. V gene TRBV28 combines with J gene TRBJ2-2; 8 nucleotides match TRBD2. Germline trimming cut 6 bases from V and 5 bases from J; bases unmatched to any gene: 11. There are 16 residues in the CDR3. From germline, CDR1 is MDHEN and CDR2 SYDVKM. As DNA, the CDR3 is TGTGCCAGCAGAGTCAGCGGGGGTGTTGGGACCGGGGAGCTGTTTTTT. Protein sequence: CASRVSGGVGTGELFF.

In its sample, this clonotype was seen many times. This rearrangement joins TRBV2 to TRBJ2-1, with TRBD2 identical over 8 bases. Trimming removed 1 base from V and 4 bases from J; junction bases left unmatched: 3. Looked up from germline, CDR1 is SNHLY and CDR2 is FYNNEI. The CDR3 spans 15 residues. The CDR3 DNA sequence: TGTGCCAGCAGTGAAGTACGCGGGAGGTACAATGAGCAGTTCTTC. The encoded protein is CASSEVRGRYNEQFF.

This clonotype has ten or more counts. The gene calls are TRBV28 and TRBJ1-2; TRBD1 aligns across 7 bases. The CDR3 has 15 amino acids. Germline CDR1 is MDHEN and CDR2 is SYDVKM. J lost 5 bases, V lost 2 bases, and 8 bases had no gene match. In DNA form, the CDR3 reads TGTGCCAGCAGTTTAGGAGGGGGCGTCAGATATGGCTACACCTTC. This sequence encodes CASSLGGGVRYGYTF.

This clonotype was counted at least ten times. The V call is TRBV5-5, the J call TRBJ2-5, with 15 bases matching TRBD2. After removal of 3 bases from V and 4 bases from J, the junction contained 4 bases not matched to a gene. The CDR3 has 16 amino acids. Germline CDR1 SGHKS, CDR2 YYEKEE (reference sequence). This CDR3 is CASSSGGLAGGETQYF. As DNA, the CDR3 is TGTGCCAGCAGCTCCGGGGGACTAGCGGGAGGAGAGACCCAGTACTTC.

The chain links TRBV6-1 to TRBJ2-7; 11 nucleotides align to TRBD1. CDR3 length: 15 amino acids. In germline, CDR1 is MNHNS, CDR2 SASEGT. V was pared by 8 bases and J by 3 bases, with 9 bases of the junction left unmatched. DNA for the CDR3: TGTGCCAGCCCCTCCAGGACAGGGGGCATCTACGAGCAGTACTTC. Its translation is CASPSRTGGIYEQYF.

This chain links TRBV5-5 with TRBJ2-5; 8 bases match TRBD1. The CDR3 totals 15 residues. The V gene's germline CDR1 is SGHKS and CDR2 YYEKEE (reference sequence). The V and J ends lost 6 bases and 2 bases, in that order; junction bases with no gene match: 9. The CDR3 is CASTPRGTGQETQYF. In nucleotides, the CDR3 is TGTGCCAGCACCCCTCGGGGGACAGGACAAGAGACCCAGTACTTC.

This clonotype has at least ten counts. The rearrangement uses TRBV2 and TRBJ1-5; TRBD1 might be the D (6 bases). V gave up 6 bases and J gave up 2 bases, with 11 bases separating them. CDR3 size: 14 residues. Germline V gene lookup returns CDR1 SNHLY and CDR2 FYNNEI. The CDR3 DNA reads TGTGCCAGCAGCCTCCGACAGGGCAATCAGCCCCAGCATTTT. It encodes CASSLRQGNQPQHF.

The sample holds a few counts of this clonotype. This chain joins TRBV3-1 and TRBJ1-2; no clear D. This CDR3 is built from 15 residues. Germline V gives CDR1 LGHDT, CDR2 YNNKEL (reference sequence). Trimming shortened V by 0 bases and J by 5 bases, and 13 bases separated the two germline ends. The CDR3 is CASSQDLVVGYGYTF. For the CDR3, the DNA is TGTGCCAGCAGCCAAGATTTGGTCGTGGGGTATGGCTACACCTTC. Full variable domain (rest looked up from reference TRBV3-1 and TRBJ1-2): DTAVSQTPKYLVTQMGNDKSIKCEQNLGHDTMYWYKQDSKKFLKIMFSYNNKELIINETVPNRFSPKSPDKAHLNLHINSLELGDSAVYFCASSQDLVVGYGYTFGSGTRLTVV.

This clonotype has more than one count but fewer than ten. This chain joins TRBV20-1 and TRBJ1-5; maybe TRBD1 (5 bases). The CDR3 length is 13 residues. Germline loops: CDR1 DFQATT, CDR2 SNEGSKA (reference sequence). The V gene lost 6 bases and the J gene lost 5 bases, with 14 bases spanning the gap. CDR3 in amino acids: CSAGGQGDQPQHF. The CDR3 bases are TGCAGTGCCGGCGGGCAGGGAGATCAGCCCCAGCATTTT.

This clonotype has only one observation. The rearrangement joins TRBV11-2 to TRBJ2-1, with 9 bases matching TRBD1. The CDR3 has 15 amino acids. The germline V gene has CDR1 SGHAT and CDR2 FQNNGV. V trimming: 4 bases; J trimming: 7 bases; junction bases outside the gene matches: 8. The CDR3 DNA reads as TGTGCCAGCAGCTCCCAGACAGGGGGTAAAAATGAGCAGTTCTTC. Its translation: CASSSQTGGKNEQFF.

This clonotype appeared many times. V usage is TRBV5-6 and J usage is TRBJ2-7; D gene uncertain. CDR3 size: 14 residues. V was clipped by 0 bases and J by 3 bases, with 10 bases between them. The germline CDR1 and CDR2 sequences are SGHDT and YYEEEE. CDR3 DNA: TGTGCCAGCAGCTTGGAGTCCCGCGGCTACGAGCAGTACTTC. It is translated as CASSLESRGYEQYF.

CDR3 nucleotide sequence: TGTGCCTACGGACAGGACACTGAAGCTTTCTTT. This codes for CAYGQDTEAFF. The rearrangement links TRBV30 to TRBJ1-1; 7 bases are shared with TRBD1. Trimming cost V 7 bases and J 3 bases; bases outside gene matches: 2. CDR1 GTSNPN and CDR2 SVGIG come from the germline V gene (reference sequence). CDR3 length: 11 residues.

This clonotype was seen a few times. The chain is built from TRBV27 and TRBJ2-1; D may correspond to TRBD1 or TRBD2 (7 bases each). This CDR3 is built from 16 residues. Germline V lookup: CDR1 MNHEY, CDR2 SMNVEV (reference sequence). The V gene lost 8 bases and the J gene lost 7 bases, with 24 bases spanning the gap. CDR3 nucleotides: TGTGCCAGCTCCCAGGGGGGCGGGAGACAGCTGAATGAGCAGTTCTTC. Its translation is CASSQGGGRQLNEQFF.